These 15 T cell receptor beta chains were all obtained from the same sample, sequenced in a study of cytomegalovirus exposure and HLA in healthy donors. In the PCR, 60 Vbeta and 13 Jbeta primers were used. TCRdb's table, derived via immunoSEQ multiplex PCR, lists solely in-frame clones and lacks some. The table includes about 98,000 clones, about 81% detected once. The sequenced material came from PBMCs. The receptors were gathered from a man aged 35-49 years in good health and CMV-seronegative.

V gene TRBV18 combines with J gene TRBJ2-4; 11 nucleotides line up with TRBD2. This CDR3 has 17 amino acids. The trim removed 2 bases at V and 9 bases at J, leaving 12 bases unmatched. Germline V gene data show CDR1 as KGHSH and CDR2 as LQKENI. CDR3 DNA sequence: TGTGCCAGCTCACCAGAAGGACTAGCGGGCCCCTATGGCATTCAGTACTTC. Translated, it gives CASSPEGLAGPYGIQYF.

The genes are TRBV18 and TRBJ1-1; D gene ambiguous. Germline CDR1 reads KGHSH; CDR2 reads LQKENI. V was trimmed by 1 base and J by 1 base, leaving 10 bases between them. This CDR3 spans 15 amino acids. The CDR3 DNA reads as TGTGCCAGCTCACCACTGCCGGAGGGGAACACTGAAGCTTTCTTT. This encodes CASSPLPEGNTEAFF.

The J gene is TRBJ2-3, the V gene TRBV11-1; 8 nucleotides match TRBD2. The CDR3 runs 16 residues. Germline V gene data show CDR1 as SGHAT and CDR2 as FQDESV (reference sequence). J was trimmed by 4 bases and V by 5 bases; bases with no gene match: 11. CDR3 in amino acids: CASSMVGGGRADTQYF. The CDR3 DNA reads TGTGCCAGCAGCATGGTTGGCGGGGGGCGCGCAGATACGCAGTATTTT.

This chain links TRBV7-6 with TRBJ1-4, with TRBD1 as a possible D gene (5 bases). The V end lost 5 bases, the J end lost 13 bases, and 17 bases lay between the germline ends. Per the germline V gene, CDR1 is SGHVS and CDR2 is FNYEAQ. This CDR3 has 13 residues. The CDR3 sequence is CASSLGGRGVLFF. The CDR3 nucleotides read TGTGCCAGCAGCCTGGGGGGACGTGGAGTACTGTTTTTT.

The chain joins TRBV9 to TRBJ2-5; 10 bases match TRBD1. V gave up 3 bases and J gave up 4 bases; unmatched junction bases: 6. There are 15 residues in the CDR3. Germline lookup yields CDR1 SGDLS and CDR2 YYNGEE. CDR3 sequence reads: CASSGGQGFTETQYF. In DNA form, the CDR3 reads TGTGCCAGCAGCGGGGGACAGGGGTTCACAGAGACCCAGTACTTC.

This chain joins TRBV10-3 and TRBJ1-1; tentatively, D is TRBD1 (5 bases). V was cut by 7 bases and J by 0 bases, with 12 bases left in between. The CDR3 sequence is 14 residues long. CDR1 and CDR2 (germline): ENHRY, SYGVKD. CDR3 amino acids: CAITLDKMNTEAFF. The CDR3 region has the DNA TGTGCCATCACCTTGGACAAGATGAACACTGAAGCTTTCTTT.

The chain joins TRBV7-6 to TRBJ2-1, with 11 bases matching TRBD1. CDR1 and CDR2 (germline): SGHVS, FNYEAQ. CDR3 size: 17 residues. Trimming removed 4 bases from V and 4 bases from J; junction bases left unmatched: 9. The CDR3 spells CASSSGQGASPYNEQFF. CDR3 DNA sequence: TGTGCCAGCAGCTCAGGACAGGGGGCGAGTCCTTACAATGAGCAGTTCTTC.

The sample holds one count of this clone. The rearrangement links TRBV6-5 to TRBJ1-6; unclear D gene. The CDR3 is made up of 14 amino acids. Germline CDR1 MNHEY, CDR2 SVGAGI. V lost 8 bases and J lost 6, with 14 bases in between. This CDR3 is CASGPIRSNSPLHF. CDR3 DNA sequence: TGTGCCAGCGGTCCGATACGTAGTAATTCACCCCTCCACTTT.

The rearrangement links TRBV2 to TRBJ1-5; unclear D gene. The V end was cut by 3 bases, the J end by 6 bases, with 12 bases between. In germline, CDR1 is SNHLY, CDR2 FYNNEI. The length of the CDR3 is 14 residues. The CDR3 loop reads CASSDLGVGQPQHF. The CDR3 DNA follows: TGTGCCAGCAGTGATTTGGGAGTTGGTCAGCCCCAGCATTTT.

The rearrangement uses TRBV27 and TRBJ2-7; maybe TRBD1 (6 bases). Germline values: CDR1 MNHEY, CDR2 SMNVEV (reference sequence). The CDR3 totals 17 residues. Trimming removed 6 bases at V and 7 bases at J, with 28 bases between. The CDR3 nucleotides read TGTGCCAGCAGGCTGGACACAGGGAACCCATCGCTACGTGAGCAGTACTTC. It codes for CASRLDTGNPSLREQYF.

The chain employs TRBV25-1 and TRBJ2-7, with 8 nucleotides matching TRBD1. CDR1 is MGHDK and CDR2 is SYGVNS in the germline V gene. V lost 8 bases to trimming and J lost 5 bases; unmatched junction nucleotides: 11. This CDR3 is 14 amino acids long. This chain's CDR3 is CASGWTGRSDEQYF. The CDR3 region has the DNA TGTGCCAGCGGGTGGACAGGGAGAAGCGACGAGCAGTACTTC.

In this sample, this clone turned up once. This chain uses TRBV2 with TRBJ1-2, with TRBD1 matching over 9 bases. The J segment lost 4 bases and the V segment lost 4 bases, leaving 7 bases of the junction unmatched. Germline loops: CDR1 SNHLY, CDR2 FYNNEI. The CDR3 length is 15 residues. The CDR3 coding sequence is TGTGCCAGCAGTGTCATACAACAGGGGGCCTATGGCTACACCTTC. Amino acid sequence: CASSVIQQGAYGYTF. Supplemented by reference TRBV2 and TRBJ1-2, the full variable domain reads EPEVTQTPSHQVTQMGQEVILRCVPISNHLYFYWYRQILGQKVEFLVSFYNNEISEKSEIFDDQFSVERPDGSNFTLKIRSTKLEDSAMYFCASSVIQQGAYGYTFGSGTRLTVV.

The chain recombines TRBV29-1 with TRBJ2-7, with D possibly being TRBD2 (6 bases). There are 11 residues in the CDR3. The V end lost 6 bases, the J end lost 6 bases, and 12 bases lay between the germline ends. Looked up from germline, CDR1 is SQVTM and CDR2 is ANQGSEA. CDR3 loop: CSVREHREQYF. DNA for the CDR3: TGCAGCGTGCGGGAACATCGCGAGCAGTACTTC.

This clone showed up just a few times. V gene TRBV30 combines with J gene TRBJ1-1, with D possibly TRBD1 on 5 matching bases. The CDR3 spans 18 residues. Germline V lookup: CDR1 GTSNPN, CDR2 SVGIG (reference sequence). V was trimmed by 0 bases and J by 2 bases, leaving 22 bases between them. The CDR3 coding sequence is TGTGCCTGGAGTGTACTGCCGGGACTGGTGGGAGCTAACACTGAAGCTTTCTTT. As protein: CAWSVLPGLVGANTEAFF.

V gene TRBV6-5 combines with J gene TRBJ1-5; 7 nucleotides line up with TRBD1. Germline assignment: CDR1 MNHEY and CDR2 SVGAGI. V lost 9 bases and J lost 11; bases outside the gene matches: 7. CDR3 length: 11 amino acids. The DNA of the CDR3 is TGTGCCAGTTCACAGGGGAAGTCCCAGCATTTT. Encoded protein: CASSQGKSQHF.